A single T cell receptor (beta chain) is shown here with its context. What it binds is not known. The source of the sample is a study of blood T cells in healthy people across ages. Regarding the study as a whole: Strongly correlated with naive T cell percentage was TCR beta diversity.

For the second PCR, which ran for about 7 to 11 cycles, a sample-barcoded 5' primer and a J-beta primer mix were used. TCRdb re-called the 5' RACE reads with MiXCR, one entry per CDR3 protein. The sample lists approximately 880,000 distinct CDR3 sequences, roughly 48% occurring once. Per germline, CDR1 MNHEY and CDR2 SVGAGI. The V end lost 6 bases, the J end lost 4 bases, and 16 bases lay between the germline ends. This CDR3 region has 15 residues. The specimen was blood. The chain links TRBV6-5 to TRBJ2-1, with D possibly TRBD1 on 5 matching bases. The receptor's source is a man younger than 40 in good health. CDR3 sequence (DNA): TGTGCCAGCAGGCCACAGCGAAGGGGTTACAATGAGCAGTTCTTC. Its protein product is CASRPQRRGYNEQFF.